The T cell receptor (beta chain) described here comes from a study of blood T cells in healthy people across ages. Trimming removed 2 bases at V and 0 bases at J, with 10 bases between. The CDR3 is 16 residues long. From germline, CDR1 is MNHNY and CDR2 SVGAGI (reference sequence). Then a second PCR, running roughly 6 to 11 cycles, was carried out with a sample-barcoded 5' primer and a J-beta primer mix. In TCRdb, the 5' RACE reads were re-called with MiXCR into one record per CDR3 protein. The sample holds about 640,000 distinct CDR3 sequences, about 53% seen once. The gene calls are TRBV6-6 and TRBJ2-2; D unresolved. The sequenced sample consisted of blood. This receptor was taken from a man aged 55-75 years in good health. The CDR3 sequence: CASSYPARANTGELFF. CDR3 sequence (DNA): TGTGCCAGCAGTTACCCAGCTCGGGCGAACACCGGGGAGCTGTTTTTT.